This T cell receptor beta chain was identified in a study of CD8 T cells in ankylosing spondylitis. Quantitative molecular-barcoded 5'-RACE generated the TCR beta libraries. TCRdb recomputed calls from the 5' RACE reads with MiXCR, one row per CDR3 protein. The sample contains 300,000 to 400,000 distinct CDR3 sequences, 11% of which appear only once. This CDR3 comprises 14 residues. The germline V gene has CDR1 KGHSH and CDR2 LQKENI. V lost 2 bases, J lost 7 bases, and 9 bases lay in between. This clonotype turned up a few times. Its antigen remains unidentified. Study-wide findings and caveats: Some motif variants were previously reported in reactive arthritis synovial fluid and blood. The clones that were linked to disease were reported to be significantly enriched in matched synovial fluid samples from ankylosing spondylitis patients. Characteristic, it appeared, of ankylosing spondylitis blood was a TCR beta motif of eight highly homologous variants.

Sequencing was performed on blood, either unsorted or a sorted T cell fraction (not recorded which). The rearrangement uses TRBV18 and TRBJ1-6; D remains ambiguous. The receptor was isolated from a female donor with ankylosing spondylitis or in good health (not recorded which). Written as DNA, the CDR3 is TGTGCCAGCTCACCAGAGGTGGCGAATTCACCCCTCCACTTT. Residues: CASSPEVANSPLHF.